This entry features one T cell receptor (beta chain) sequence. This CDR3 is 17 amino acids long. In germline, CDR1 is DFQATT, CDR2 SNEGSKA (reference sequence). V shed 3 bases and J shed 0 bases, with 17 bases lying between them. From the RT-PCR reads, TCRdb called clonotypes with MiXCR, one entry per CDR3 protein. In the table there are approximately 720,000 distinct CDR3 sequences, over 12% of which are singletons. The receptor was isolated from a female donor in good health, serving as a healthy control. This sequence joins TRBV20-1 and TRBJ2-2; a possible D gene is TRBD2 (7 bases). The source material was memory CD4+ T cells from blood. Here the CDR3 reads CSASNPKGGPNTGELFF. The CDR3 DNA sequence: TGCAGTGCTAGTAATCCTAAGGGGGGGCCGAACACCGGGGAGCTGTTTTTT.